Listed here are 18 T cell receptor beta chains from one sample, sequenced in a study of regulatory T cells in long-lasting Graves disease. HTBI primers from iRepertoire and Arm-PCR of CDR3 regions yielded the TCR beta libraries. TCRdb ran MiXCR on the multiplex PCR reads and lists one entry per CDR3 protein. The repertoire includes some 420,000 distinct CDR3 sequences, about 20% of them detected once, and around 12% sits in the top ten. Time point indicated: persistent/refractory GD, antithyroid drugs over 5 years with positive TRAb. PBMC-derived RNA was used for the TCR library. Sequencing was performed on peripheral blood mononuclear cells (PBMCs), taken when the disease was refractory, from a patient treated with antithyroid drugs. These receptors were obtained from a female donor with Graves disease.

This clonotype was detected ten times or more. V usage is TRBV11-2 and J usage is TRBJ1-2; 9 positions match TRBD1. The germline CDR1 and CDR2 sequences are SGHAT and FQNNGV. The CDR3 is made up of 15 amino acids. The junction had 7 bases not matched to a gene; V was cut back by 1 base and J by 7 bases. The CDR3 DNA follows: TGTGCCAGCAGCTTAGTAAGGGACAGGGCTCGTGGCTACACCTTC. Translated: CASSLVRDRARGYTF. Full variable domain (missing parts from reference TRBV11-2 and TRBJ1-2): EAGVAQSPRYKIIEKRQSVAFWCNPISGHATLYWYQQILGQGPKLLIQFQNNGVVDDSQLPKDRFSAERLKGVDSTLKIQPAKLEDSAVYLCASSLVRDRARGYTFGSGTRLTVV.

This clonotype was detected ten times or more. V gene TRBV7-2 combines with J gene TRBJ1-2, with 7 nucleotides matching TRBD1. Germline CDR1 and CDR2: SGHTA and FQGNSA. J lost 7 bases, V lost 5 bases, and 7 bases had no gene match. This CDR3 is built from 13 residues. The CDR3 region has the DNA TGTGCCAGCAGCCGTCGACAGGGAAGTGGCTACACCTTC. It specifies CASSRRQGSGYTF.

This clonotype appeared many times. This chain links TRBV28 with TRBJ1-2, with unresolved D. V lost 6 bases, J lost 6 bases, and 17 bases lay in between. This CDR3 contains 14 residues. Per germline, CDR1 MDHEN and CDR2 SYDVKM. The CDR3 region has the DNA TGTGCCAGCAGAACCGGGCTAAAGACCGATGGCTACACCTTC. Translating it yields CASRTGLKTDGYTF.

This sequence joins TRBV6-1 and TRBJ1-2; D is unclear. Germline V gives CDR1 MNHNS, CDR2 SASEGT. There are 12 residues in the CDR3. The V end lost 7 bases, the J end lost 4 bases, and 10 bases lay between the germline ends. The CDR3 nucleotides read TGTGCCAGCACTACCGGTAGCTATGGCTACACCTTC. This encodes CASTTGSYGYTF.

This clonotype was recorded many times. V and J are TRBV2 and TRBJ2-1; 13 positions match TRBD2. The CDR3 length is 13 residues. CDR1 and CDR2 from the germline V gene are SNHLY and FYNNEI. J gave up 9 bases and V 5 bases, and 1 base lay outside the gene matches. The DNA of the CDR3 is TGTGCCAGCAGTAGGACTAGCGGGAGTGAGCAGTTCTTC. It codes for CASSRTSGSEQFF.

V and J are TRBV14 and TRBJ2-6; a weak D match, TRBD1 (5 bases). Trimming stripped 1 base from V and 0 bases from J, with 16 bases between. The CDR3 spans 19 residues. Germline lookup yields CDR1 SGHDN and CDR2 FVKESK. As DNA, the CDR3 is TGTGCCAGCAGCCAAGTCGAAGGACAATTCGGCTCTGGGGCCAACGTCCTGACTTTC. Amino acids: CASSQVEGQFGSGANVLTF. Looking up the rest from reference TRBV14 and TRBJ2-6 gives the full variable domain: EAGVTQFPSHSVIEKGQTVTLRCDPISGHDNLYWYRRVMGKEIKFLLHFVKESKQDESGMPNNRFLAERTGGTYSTLKVQPAELEDSGVYFCASSQVEGQFGSGANVLTFGAGSRLTVL.

This clonotype was observed a few times. This chain connects TRBV7-2 to TRBJ2-7; D remains ambiguous. The CDR3 length is 13 residues. V gave up 0 bases and J gave up 2 bases, with 5 bases separating them. CDR1 is SGHTA, CDR2 FQGNSA, per germline. The CDR3 reads CASSLAPAYEQYF. The CDR3 DNA reads TGTGCCAGCAGCTTAGCGCCCGCCTACGAGCAGTACTTC.

As concerns this clonotype: A read error is possible here, since a much larger clone lies one base away. The rearrangement joins TRBV10-3 to TRBJ1-2; D gene unclear. From germline, CDR1 is ENHRY and CDR2 SYGVKD. The CDR3 is 13 amino acids. This CDR3 reads CASSRPLGYGHTF. The CDR3 coding sequence is TGTGCCAGCAGCAGACCCCTGGGCTATGGCCACACCTTC.

The CDR3 DNA follows: TGTGCCAGCAGCCGCGACCAGGGGGACCAAGAGACCCAGTACTTC. Translated: CASSRDQGDQETQYF. The rearrangement joins TRBV4-2 to TRBJ2-5, with TRBD1 identical over 7 bases. With 4 bases clipped from V and 0 bases from J, the junction kept 5 bases outside the gene matches. The germline gives CDR1 LGHNA, CDR2 YNFKEQ. This CDR3 has 15 amino acids.

In this sample, this clonotype turned up a few times. The chain couples TRBV4-1 to TRBJ1-5; no reliable D call. V shed 2 bases and J shed 6 bases, with 11 bases lying between them. The CDR3 extends over 14 amino acids. In germline, CDR1 is MGHRA, CDR2 YSYEKL. Here the CDR3 reads CASSQTFLGQPQHF. CDR3 in DNA: TGCGCCAGCAGCCAAACCTTCCTGGGTCAGCCCCAGCATTTT.

This chain joins TRBV6-1 and TRBJ1-1; 8 bases agree with TRBD1. CDR3 length: 15 amino acids. Germline CDR1 MNHNS, CDR2 SASEGT. V lost 10 bases, J lost 4 bases, and 14 bases stayed unmatched. CDR3 DNA: TGTGCCACCCTGGACAGGGAAGGAGGGGGCACTGAAGCTTTCTTT. Translation gives CATLDREGGGTEAFF.

This chain uses TRBV13 with TRBJ2-7; the D gene could be TRBD1 or TRBD2 (5 bases each). The V gene's germline CDR1 is PRHDT and CDR2 FYEKMQ (reference sequence). The CDR3 totals 16 residues. V was trimmed by 3 bases and J by 2 bases, leaving 17 bases between them. The CDR3 DNA sequence: TGTGCCAGCAGCTTGACGGTATACGGGACCCCCTACGAGCAGTACTTC. Protein: CASSLTVYGTPYEQYF. Together with reference TRBV13 and TRBJ2-7, the CDR3 gives the full variable domain: AAGVIQSPRHLIKEKRETATLKCYPIPRHDTVYWYQQGPGQDPQFLISFYEKMQSDKGSIPDRFSAQQFSDYHSELNMSSLELGDSALYFCASSLTVYGTPYEQYFGPGTRLTVT.

Turning to this clonotype: At one of its ends the junction is not consistent with the germline gene, which may arise from a read error. The chain joins TRBV2 to TRBJ2-2; D gene uncertain. This CDR3 spans 13 amino acids. CDR1 is SNHLY and CDR2 is FYNNEI in the germline V gene. The CDR3 coding sequence is TGCGCCAGCAGCCCAAACCCATCCGGGGAGCTGTTTTTT. This codes for CASSPNPSGELFF.

This clonotype was recorded many times. This chain uses TRBV11-2 with TRBJ2-7; 8 bases are shared with TRBD2. After removal of 5 bases from V and 6 bases from J, the junction contained 9 bases not matched to a gene. The CDR3 covers 14 residues. Germline values: CDR1 SGHAT, CDR2 FQNNGV. In DNA form, the CDR3 reads TGTGCCAGCAGCCATGACAGCGGGGGTGGCGAGCAGTACTTC. Protein sequence: CASSHDSGGGEQYF.

The chain carries TRBV29-1 and TRBJ2-1, with TRBD2 identical over 15 bases. The length of the CDR3 is 15 residues. CDR1 SQVTM and CDR2 ANQGSEA come from the germline V gene. After removal of 6 bases from V and 4 bases from J, the junction contained 4 bases not matched to a gene. The CDR3 DNA follows: TGCAGCGTGGGACTAGCGGGGGGATGGTACAATGAGCAGTTCTTC. It is translated as CSVGLAGGWYNEQFF.

This clonotype came up many times. The V call is TRBV2, the J call TRBJ2-5; D possibly corresponds to TRBD2 (6 bases). V dropped 8 bases and J dropped 3 bases, with 16 bases sitting between them. The CDR3 extends over 14 amino acids. CDR1 and CDR2 (germline): SNHLY, FYNNEI. The DNA for the CDR3 is TGTGCCAGCGCCGTGCGGGGCGGTAAAGAGACCCAGTACTTC. As protein: CASAVRGGKETQYF.

This clonotype was seen at least ten times. V is TRBV11-2 and J is TRBJ2-2; the D is unclear. Deletions cut 5 bases from V and 7 bases from J, with 8 bases between. The CDR3 is 12 residues long. Germline V lookup: CDR1 SGHAT, CDR2 FQNNGV. The CDR3 coding sequence is TGTGCCAGCAGCCCAGACATCGGGGAGCTGTTTTTT. This gives the protein CASSPDIGELFF.

This clonotype was detected ten times or more. The chain carries TRBV28 and TRBJ1-2, with a tentative D call TRBD1 (5 bases). Trimming shortened V by 3 bases and J by 0 bases, and 14 bases separated the two germline ends. CDR3 length: 16 amino acids. Per the germline V gene, CDR1 is MDHEN and CDR2 is SYDVKM. This CDR3 is CASSFRGVTANYGYTF. CDR3 sequence (DNA): TGTGCCAGCAGTTTCCGGGGGGTAACCGCTAACTATGGCTACACCTTC.